This T cell receptor beta chain was documented in a study of blood T cell repertoires in COVID-19 (dated by TCRdb to the early 2020s). Study-wide context: Collaborator samples came from the United States, Italy and Spain and covered acute and convalescent phases of COVID-19. The prospective study material was composed of cDNA or gDNA derived from T cells, B-cell-depleted T cells, or PBMCs. The samples were drawn from the first 160 participants of the ongoing ImmuneRACE study and from 950 to 1,500 subjects provided by 6 global collaborators. The repertoires were released in a freely available public database meant as a resource for research on the immune response to SARS-CoV-2. HLA class I and class II types, where available, came from metadata supplied by the sample provider rather than from assay-based typing. Sample metadata almost always included a de-identified subject ID, COVID-19 status, age in years and sex. Subjects who had been exposed to COVID-19, were actively infected with it, or had recovered from it provided the deeply sampled blood TCRbeta repertoires that made up the dataset. Beyond this particular receptor, the publication reports: Clinical and demographic metadata were provided uncurated, with the amount varying by source and participant.

V is shortened by 4 bases, J by 8 bases, and the region joining them spans 12 bases. Measured from the cysteine to the phenylalanine, the CDR3 is 12 residues long. Only the CDR3 part of the read is kept: 36 bases, read in frame from the first base. The immunoSEQ Assay, a bias-controlled multiplex PCR, was used to amplify TCRbeta CDR3 regions from genomic DNA. In the authors' own workflow: Nucleated cell counts per sample were estimated from amplification of reference gene primers within the assay. To quantify the absolute abundance of each unique TCRbeta CDR3 rearrangement, sequence reads were collapsed and filtered. Productive Simpson clonality was computed per sample as the square root of Simpson's diversity index over productive rearrangements. As stored in TCRdb, this immuneACCESS dataset retains in-frame rearrangements with V and J assigned. A fraction of the clones does not appear; measured against another copy, unresolved V genes explain less than half of the discrepancy, and the remainder lacks a known reason. The V and J calls and clone size are taken from that table; D and trimming were inferred from the DNA. The table for this sample lists roughly 320,000 clones; more than 90% of them were counted only once. Roughly 3.6% of the sample lies in the top ten.

Participants in the prospective study were aged about 18 to 90 years, lived in 20 to 25 United States geographic areas, and enrolled through a virtual design. In the prospective study, cohorts were assigned on the basis of participant-reported clinical history obtained from a screening survey and a study questionnaire. Exposed participants had been in contact, within 2 weeks of entering the study, with a person who had a PCR-confirmed or clinician-diagnosed case of COVID-19. Each participant in the prospective study had whole blood, serum and a nasopharyngeal or oropharyngeal swab collected by mobile phlebotomists. Over a roughly 2-month period, participants in the prospective study had the option of providing additional blood draws and questionnaires. Prospective study blood samples were shipped either frozen or at room temperature before DNA extraction. As to this clone: This clone's antigen is unknown. Within one base of it there is no much larger clone, and no base qualities were kept.

The chain is encoded by TRBV5-3 joined to TRBJ1-1; the D gene assignment is ambiguous. Being an ORF, TRBV5-3 has a function that is uncertain. This receptor was obtained from a woman under 40 who had been exposed to COVID-19. Specimen: PBMCs or T cells enriched from blood (not recorded which). The DNA is as follows: TGTGCCAGAAGCCGCGATCCTAGGGAAGCTTTCTTT. Its translation is CARSRDPREAFF.